These T cell receptor beta chains were read from a single sample in a study of blood T cells in healthy people across ages. In TCRdb, the 5' RACE reads were re-called with MiXCR into one record per CDR3 protein. The sample lists about 1,800,000 distinct CDR3 sequences; 28% were seen once. Sequenced: blood. The origin of the receptors is a woman aged 25-40 years in good health. The CDR3 runs from the conserved cysteine through the conserved F or W. The D gene is left open where the match is weak. Part of the rows lack a size; the others show once, few, many or a class for expanded clones.

V gene	J gene	D gene	clone size	CDR3 protein	CDR3 DNA
TRBV29-1	TRBJ2-7	NA	many	CSVGVASYEQYF	TGCAGCGTTGGCGTAGCATCCTACGAGCAGTACTTC
TRBV5-1	TRBJ2-7	NA	few	CASSLESGRTYEQYF	TGCGCCAGCAGCTTGGAGTCCGGCAGGACCTACGAGCAGTACTTC
TRBV20-1	TRBJ2-3	NA	few	CTAGGAETDTQYF	TGCACCGCAGGGGGGGCCGAAACAGATACGCAGTATTTT
TRBV10-2	TRBJ2-6	NA	many	CATSEGELGANVLTF	TGCGCCACCTCGGAGGGAGAACTAGGGGCCAACGTCCTGACTTTC
TRBV20-1	TRBJ2-2	NA	few	CSVRGTGELFF	TGCAGTGTCAGAGGGACCGGGGAGCTGTTTTTT
TRBV5-1	TRBJ2-3	NA	NA	CASSVQARDTQYF	TGCGCCAGCAGCGTTCAGGCAAGAGATACGCAGTATTTT
TRBV20-1	TRBJ2-5	TRBD2	NA	CSAFPLVAGRKTQYF	TGCAGTGCTTTCCCGTTGGTAGCGGGACGGAAGACCCAGTACTTC
TRBV12-3/TRBV12-4	TRBJ2-1	TRBD1	few	CASRRGTGAYNEQFF	TGTGCCAGCAGAAGAGGGACAGGGGCCTACAATGAGCAGTTCTTC
TRBV3-1	TRBJ1-2	NA	NA	CASSLGRDYYTF	TGTGCCAGCAGCCTCGGGAGGGACTACTACACCTTC
TRBV12-3/TRBV12-4	TRBJ1-2	NA	many	CASSLPANYGYTF	TGTGCCAGCAGTTTGCCCGCTAACTATGGCTACACCTTC
TRBV6-5	TRBJ1-6	TRBD1	NA	CATSRDRVNSPLHF	TGTGCCACGTCGCGAGACAGGGTTAATTCACCCCTCCACTTT
TRBV5-1	TRBJ2-7	NA	few	CAGSLAGNYEQYF	TGCGCCGGCAGCTTGGCAGGTAACTACGAGCAGTACTTC
TRBV6-5	TRBJ2-3	NA	NA	CASSYGQGPSSTDTQYF	TGTGCCAGCAGTTACGGTCAGGGTCCATCTTCGACAGATACGCAGTATTTT
TRBV5-5	TRBJ2-4	NA	NA	CASTTRGLGFSEQYF	TGTGCCAGCACCACCCGTGGGCTAGGATTCAGTGAGCAGTACTTC
TRBV29-1	TRBJ1-4	NA	few	CSVTPTANEKLFF	TGCAGCGTAACCCCGACGGCTAATGAAAAACTGTTTTTT
TRBV27	TRBJ2-1	NA	NA	CASSSLRGFPDEGNEQFF	TGTGCCAGCAGTTCCTTGAGGGGATTTCCGGACGAGGGTAATGAGCAGTTCTTC
TRBV5-6	TRBJ2-5	NA	NA	CASSLAAGGPKQETQYF	TGTGCCAGCAGCTTGGCCGCAGGGGGGCCAAAACAAGAGACCCAGTACTTC
TRBV28	TRBJ2-5	NA	many	CASSSRTVQETQYF	TGTGCCAGCAGTTCGAGGACAGTTCAAGAGACCCAGTACTTC
TRBV12-3/TRBV12-4	TRBJ2-1	NA	few	CASSLRQGLGPEQFF	TGTGCCAGCAGTTTACGACAGGGACTAGGGCCAGAGCAGTTCTTC
TRBV12-3/TRBV12-4	TRBJ2-5	NA	NA	CAIVPSYNNEQYF	TGTGCCATAGTCCCTTCCTATAACAATGAGCAGTACTTC
TRBV6-1	TRBJ2-2	NA	few	CASTGAETGELFF	TGTGCCAGCACGGGGGCTGAGACCGGGGAGCTGTTTTTT
TRBV20-1	TRBJ2-1	TRBD2	NA	CSARPPLAGTYEQFF	TGCAGTGCTAGACCTCCACTAGCGGGAACTTATGAGCAGTTCTTC
TRBV14	TRBJ1-2	NA	NA	CAGSQGTVHYGYIF	TGTGCCGGCAGCCAAGGAACGGTCCACTATGGCTACATCTTC
TRBV5-1	TRBJ1-2	NA	few	CASGLEGQSYYGYTF	TGCGCCAGCGGCTTGGAGGGGCAGTCTTACTATGGCTACACCTTC
TRBV7-9	TRBJ1-6	NA	NA	CASRNADNTLHF	TGTGCCAGCAGGAATGCGGACAACACCCTCCACTTT